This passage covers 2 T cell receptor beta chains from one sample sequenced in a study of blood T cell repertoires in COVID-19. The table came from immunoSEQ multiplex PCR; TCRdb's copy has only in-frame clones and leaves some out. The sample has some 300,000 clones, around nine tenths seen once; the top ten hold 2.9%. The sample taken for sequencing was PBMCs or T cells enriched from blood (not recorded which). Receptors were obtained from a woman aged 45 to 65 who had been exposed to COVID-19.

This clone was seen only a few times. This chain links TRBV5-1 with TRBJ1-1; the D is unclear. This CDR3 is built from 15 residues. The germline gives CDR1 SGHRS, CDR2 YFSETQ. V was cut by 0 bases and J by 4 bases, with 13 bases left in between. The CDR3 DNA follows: TGCGCCAGCAGCTTGGAACCGGGTTTGAGCACTGAAGCTTTCTTT. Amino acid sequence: CASSLEPGLSTEAFF.

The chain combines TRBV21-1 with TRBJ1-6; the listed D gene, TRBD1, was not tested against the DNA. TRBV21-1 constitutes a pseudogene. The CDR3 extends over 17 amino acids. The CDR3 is CASSKGGQGEENSPLHF. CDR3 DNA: TGTGCCAGCAGCAAAGGTGGCCAGGGCGAGGAAAATTCACCCCTCCACTTT.